This TCR beta chain comes out of a study of human T cells and chemical hapten exposure. Study details: Weekly scalp doses of diphenylcyclopropenone were given to patients during the approximately 23-week study. Mainly, slight library volume differences in the pool made TCR yields vary. Patch tests of 0.01% DPC on the upper back were read at 6 days.

This clonotype was recorded many times. Documented time point: patch test 2, 6 weeks after DPC sensitization. Described treatment: therapeutic diphenylcyclopropenone sensitization with weekly scalp DPC. MiXCR, applied by TCRdb to the RACE reads, yields one record per CDR3 protein. The data show under 100,000 distinct CDR3 sequences, roughly 11% seen once. This CDR3 is 13 amino acids long. Germline CDR1 reads SGDLS; CDR2 reads YYNGEE. The V end lost 2 bases, the J end lost 5 bases, and 11 bases lay between the germline ends. This clonotype was obtained from a woman in her thirties or forties with alopecia areata. Some clones in this sample may be carry-over from other donors' samples. The chain is built from TRBV9 and TRBJ2-7; TRBD2 is a possible D gene (7 bases). The sample here was whole blood, taken in connection with sensitization to the hapten diphenylcyclopropenone (DPC). CDR3 in DNA: TGTGCCAGCAGCGTCGGGGGGCCGAACGAGCAGTACTTC. The encoded protein is CASSVGGPNEQYF.